This T cell receptor (beta chain) was sequenced in a study of T cells in Graves' hyperthyroidism and ophthalmopathy. Germline CDR1 WSHSY, CDR2 SAAADI. The junction had 13 bases not matched to a gene; V was cut back by 4 bases and J by 5 bases. The CDR3 loop spans 17 amino acids. Amplification targeted TCR beta CDR3 regions from RNA transcripts. Primed by the HTBI set, a first-round RT-PCR was run on the TCR CDR3. In TCRdb, the multiplex PCR reads were re-called with MiXCR into one record per CDR3 protein. The sample has about 700,000 distinct CDR3 sequences; 12% to 15% are singletons. Diagnosis of hyperthyroidism was new in patients aged 18 to 65, and its duration was under 2 months. At least ten counts were recorded for this clonotype.

This TCR was sampled from a woman aged 18-35 years with Graves' hyperthyroidism. The chain carries TRBV10-2 and TRBJ2-5; 10 nucleotides match TRBD2. The sequencing input was blood. This chain's CDR3 is CASSASGSFGYWETQYF. CDR3 coding DNA: TGCGCCAGCAGTGCTAGCGGGAGTTTTGGATATTGGGAGACCCAGTACTTC.